Sequencing of this T cell receptor (beta chain) was carried out in a study of blood T cells in healthy people across ages. As regards this clonotype: Its target is unknown.

Trimming stripped 3 bases from V and 9 bases from J, with 15 bases between. The CDR3 runs to 13 residues. Germline values: CDR1 SQVTM, CDR2 ANQGSEA. Primed by a sample-barcoded 5' primer and a J-beta primer mix, a second PCR proceeded for roughly 7 to 12 cycles. TCRdb passed the 5' RACE reads through MiXCR, listing each CDR3 protein once. The repertoire holds 1.5 million to 2 million distinct CDR3 sequences, with over 25% as singletons. Whole-study findings and limits: Compared with aged donors, long-lived donors showed fewer expanded clones, suggesting selection.

Sequencing was performed on blood. The V and J genes are TRBV29-1 and TRBJ1-5, with D possibly matching TRBD1 (5 bases). This sequence was found in a woman aged 25 to 39 in good health. CDR3 nucleotide sequence: TGCAGCGTTGATGTCGGGGGTTCAGGGCCCCAGCATTTT. It yields the protein CSVDVGGSGPQHF.